The 11 T cell receptor beta chains in this list originate from one sample, sequenced in a study of blood T cell repertoires in COVID-19. Assay: immunoSEQ multiplex PCR; the TCRdb copy retains only in-frame clones and omits some. The sample lists about 83,000 clones, 86% occurring once. The sequenced sample was peripheral blood. The origin of the receptors is a woman over 75 in a cohort sampled during active or convalescent COVID-19.

The J gene is TRBJ1-3, the V gene TRBV2; 9 bases are a match to TRBD1. The CDR3 is made up of 18 amino acids. The trim removed 6 bases at V and 0 bases at J, leaving 12 bases unmatched. Germline CDR1 SNHLY, CDR2 FYNNEI. The CDR3 is CASSRDRVSADSGNTIYF. The CDR3 DNA sequence: TGTGCCAGCAGCCGGGACAGGGTCTCTGCCGACTCTGGAAACACCATATATTTT.

The rearrangement joins TRBV6-5 to TRBJ2-5; TRBD1 agrees at 9 bases. This CDR3 is 16 amino acids long. Germline CDR1 MNHEY, CDR2 SVGAGI. V dropped 3 bases and J dropped 1; count of bases not matched to a gene: 6. As DNA, the CDR3 is TGTGCCAGCAGTTATGGGACAGGGAGAGCCCAAGAGACCCAGTACTTC. Its translation: CASSYGTGRAQETQYF.

Only one count was recorded for this clone. The rearrangement uses TRBV5-4 and TRBJ2-3, with 9 positions matching TRBD2. This CDR3 spans 17 amino acids. With 4 bases clipped from V and 0 bases from J, the junction kept 9 bases outside the gene matches. Germline V gene lookup returns CDR1 SGHNT and CDR2 YYREEE (reference sequence). The CDR3 spells CASSRPRLAASTDTQYF. CDR3 nucleotide sequence: TGTGCCAGCAGCCGACCCCGACTAGCGGCTAGCACAGATACGCAGTATTTT.

The chain links TRBV30 to TRBJ2-7; perhaps TRBD1 as D (5 bases). V was shortened by 2 bases and J by 6 bases, with 11 bases between the two germline ends. Germline assignment: CDR1 GTSNPN and CDR2 SVGIG (reference sequence). There are 12 residues in the CDR3. CDR3 bases: TGTGCCTGGAGTCAAAGGGGCGGCGAGCAGTACTTC. Its translation: CAWSQRGGEQYF.

The rearrangement uses TRBV5-1 and TRBJ1-2; TRBD1 matches at 9 bases. Germline values: CDR1 SGHRS, CDR2 YFSETQ. The trim removed 4 bases at V and 8 bases at J, leaving 6 bases unmatched. The CDR3 sequence is 13 residues long. Here the CDR3 DNA reads TGCGCCAGCAGCGAACAGGGGGCCAGAGGCTACACCTTC. It translates to CASSEQGARGYTF.

The V call is TRBV4-1, the J call TRBJ2-7; 7 nucleotides agree with TRBD2. The CDR3 covers 15 residues. Germline V lookup: CDR1 MGHRA, CDR2 YSYEKL. The V segment lost 0 bases and the J segment 6 bases; nucleotides outside the gene matches: 8. CDR3 in DNA: TGCGCCAGCAGCCAAGATCCCCGCGGGAGTACCGAGCAGTACTTC. As protein: CASSQDPRGSTEQYF.

The V gene is TRBV5-1, the J gene TRBJ2-1; D is possibly TRBD1 (5 bases). The CDR3 is 16 amino acids. Looked up from germline, CDR1 is SGHRS and CDR2 is YFSETQ. Deletions cut 2 bases from V and 0 bases from J, with 12 bases between. CDR3 DNA sequence: TGCGCCAGCAGCTTAGGGGCGGTGAGCTCCTACAATGAGCAGTTCTTC. Encoded protein: CASSLGAVSSYNEQFF.

This sequence joins TRBV18 and TRBJ2-5; D perhaps matches TRBD2 (6 bases). Germline CDR1 reads KGHSH; CDR2 reads LQKENI. The CDR3 is 14 amino acids. Trimming removed 3 bases from V and 2 bases from J, with 10 bases in between. This chain's CDR3 is CASSPGLPQETQYF. In nucleotides, the CDR3 is TGTGCCAGCTCACCGGGACTGCCGCAAGAGACCCAGTACTTC.

The chain combines TRBV11-3 with TRBJ1-2, with D perhaps matching TRBD1 (6 bases). The V gene lost 8 bases and the J gene lost 0 bases, with 10 bases spanning the gap. From germline, CDR1 is SGHNT and CDR2 YENEEA. This CDR3 spans 13 amino acids. The CDR3 DNA reads TGTGCCAGCCAGGGGCCGGCTAACTATGGCTACACCTTC. Protein sequence: CASQGPANYGYTF.

The V and J genes are TRBV7-8 and TRBJ2-5; D may be TRBD2 (5 bases). Germline V gene data show CDR1 as SGHVS and CDR2 as FQNEAQ. This CDR3 has 13 amino acids. Trimming shortened V by 10 bases and J by 3 bases, and 15 bases separated the two germline ends. Here the CDR3 DNA reads TGTGCCACCCAACGGGGTTTTAAAGAGACCCAGTACTTC. Its protein product is CATQRGFKETQYF.

This clone was recorded only once. The chain carries TRBV20-1 and TRBJ2-1; no reliable D call. CDR3 length: 11 amino acids. V was trimmed by 6 bases and J by 4 bases, leaving 7 bases between them. Germline V lookup: CDR1 DFQATT, CDR2 SNEGSKA (reference sequence). The CDR3 DNA reads as TGCAGTGCCCATACTTACAATGAGCAGTTCTTC. This gives the protein CSAHTYNEQFF.